A single T cell receptor beta chain is shown here with its context. Its specificity is not known. These data come from a study of blood T cells in healthy people across ages. The authors ran a second PCR of 7 to 11 cycles using a sample-barcoded 5' primer and a J-beta primer mix. TCRdb re-called the 5' RACE reads through MiXCR, storing one row per CDR3 protein. The sample yields 650,000 to 900,000 distinct CDR3 sequences, around 62% seen once. The CDR3 runs 14 residues. CDR1 and CDR2 (germline): SGHDN, FVKESK. V was clipped by 6 bases and J by 5 bases, with 17 bases between them. Study results and limitations: Unsorted PBMCs prevented conclusive naive versus antigen-experienced comparison.

The receptor was derived from a man in his thirties or forties in good health. The chain recombines TRBV14 with TRBJ2-7; weak D call: TRBD2 (6 bases). Specimen: blood. The CDR3 region is CASSRGLIVDEQYF. CDR3 DNA sequence: TGTGCCAGCAGTCGAGGACTAATAGTGGACGAGCAGTACTTC.